These 23 T cell receptor beta chains came from one sample sequenced in a study of early T cells in non-severe SARS-CoV-2 infection. TCRdb recomputed calls from the 5' RACE reads with MiXCR, one row per CDR3 protein. The sample lists tens of thousands of distinct CDR3 sequences; 12% were seen once. This sample comprised whole blood, obtained at baseline. The receptors were gathered from an adult who was a healthcare worker with PCR-confirmed SARS-CoV-2 infection or an uninfected control (not recorded which). The donor label of this sample is uncertain.

V is TRBV7-2 and J is TRBJ1-3; TRBD1 matches 8 bases. This CDR3 is built from 17 residues. Germline trimming cut 2 bases from V and 4 bases from J; bases unmatched to any gene: 10. Germline assignment: CDR1 SGHTA and CDR2 FQGNSA. Here the CDR3 reads CASSLIWAGGVGNTIYF. DNA of the CDR3: TGTGCCAGCAGCTTAATTTGGGCAGGGGGCGTAGGAAACACCATATATTTT.

This clonotype appeared many times. V and J are TRBV23-1 and TRBJ2-7; no reliable D call. TRBV23-1 is treated as an ORF (open reading frame) with a function not yet certain. Trimming shortened V by 0 bases and J by 0 bases, and 9 bases separated the two germline ends. The CDR3 consists of 15 residues. For the CDR3, the DNA is TGCGCCAGCAGTCAATCCGAAGTTTTCTCCTACGAGCAGTACGTC. Protein product: CASSQSEVFSYEQYV.

The CDR3 DNA reads as TGTGCCAGCAGCTTTGGGACAGGGTTGAATACGCAGTATTTT. Protein product: CASSFGTGLNTQYF. V gene TRBV7-3 combines with J gene TRBJ2-3; 9 bases are shared with TRBD1. This CDR3 spans 14 amino acids. J was trimmed by 7 bases and V by 3 bases; bases with no gene match: 5. The germline V gene has CDR1 SGHTA and CDR2 FQGTGA.

A few counts support this clonotype. V gene TRBV6-1 combines with J gene TRBJ2-7; 7 bases align to TRBD1. The CDR3 runs 15 residues. Germline V lookup: CDR1 MNHNS, CDR2 SASEGT. Trimming took 2 bases from V and 3 from J; bases not matched to a gene: 7. The CDR3, as DNA: TGTGCCAGCAGTGAAAAGGGGGCCAGAGGCTACGAGCAGTACGTC. This codes for CASSEKGARGYEQYV.

The chain's CDR3 is CAWKGSNTEAFF. CDR3 DNA: TGTGCCTGGAAGGGTAGTAACACTGAAGCTTTCTTT. This chain links TRBV30 with TRBJ1-1; D uncertain. The germline CDR1 and CDR2 sequences are GTSNPN and SVGIG (reference sequence). Trimming left V 4 bases short and J 2 bases short, with 8 bases between. The CDR3 totals 12 residues.

This clonotype has a count of ten or more. The rearrangement joins TRBV7-9 to TRBJ2-5, with TRBD2 as a possible D gene (6 bases). V shed 3 bases and J shed 3 bases, with 14 bases lying between them. CDR3 length: 15 amino acids. Germline V gene sequence: CDR1 SEHNR, CDR2 FQNEAQ (reference sequence). The CDR3 sequence is CASSFSRGAEETQYF. CDR3 nucleotide sequence: TGTGCCAGCAGCTTTTCGCGCGGGGCGGAAGAGACCCAGTACTTC.

The chain carries TRBV4-1 and TRBJ2-2; D possibly corresponds to TRBD1 (6 bases). V lost 1 base, J lost 6 bases, and 15 bases lay in between. Germline CDR1 MGHRA, CDR2 YSYEKL. The CDR3 is made up of 16 amino acids. The CDR3 DNA reads TGCGCCAGCAGCCAAGCCCCGGAACAGGGTGCCGGGGAGCTGTTTTTT. Translated, it gives CASSQAPEQGAGELFF.

V gene TRBV19 combines with J gene TRBJ1-1; D gene ambiguous. The V and J ends lost 3 bases and 0 bases respectively, with 17 bases between them. CDR3 length: 17 amino acids. The germline CDR1 and CDR2 sequences are LNHDA and SQIVND (reference sequence). CDR3 bases: TGTGCCAGTAGTATTAGGGAACGCGGGCGTATGAACACTGAAGCTTTCTTT. Translated, it gives CASSIRERGRMNTEAFF.

At least ten counts were recorded for this clonotype. This chain connects TRBV24-1 to TRBJ1-3; D is unclear. Trimming removed 3 bases at V and 3 bases at J, with 11 bases between. The CDR3 consists of 15 residues. CDR1 is KGHDR, CDR2 SFDVKD, per germline. The CDR3 sequence is CATSDPGLSGNTIYF. Written as DNA, the CDR3 is TGTGCCACCAGTGATCCAGGATTGAGTGGAAACACCATATATTTT.

The chain couples TRBV27 to TRBJ1-1; D remains unclear. The CDR3 totals 15 residues. Germline V gene lookup returns CDR1 MNHEY and CDR2 SMNVEV (reference sequence). V gave up 1 base and J gave up 1 base, with 10 bases separating them. The DNA of the CDR3 is TGTGCCAGCAGTTTATATGGCTCGAGGAACACTGAAGCTTTCTTT. Residues: CASSLYGSRNTEAFF.

The chain couples TRBV19 to TRBJ2-2, with 10 bases fitting TRBD1. Germline CDR1 is LNHDA and CDR2 is SQIVND (reference sequence). The V gene end was trimmed by 5 bases and the J gene end by 5 bases; junction bases not matched to a gene: 2. This CDR3 is built from 14 residues. The CDR3 nucleotides read TGTGCCAGTAGTTCGGACAGGGGGACCGGGGAGCTGTTTTTT. This gives the protein CASSSDRGTGELFF.

This clonotype has a count of ten or more. This chain joins TRBV20-1 and TRBJ2-5; 8 positions match TRBD2. The junction had 4 bases not matched to a gene; V was cut back by 3 bases and J by 4 bases. CDR1 is DFQATT, CDR2 SNEGSKA, per germline (reference sequence). The CDR3 runs 13 residues. The CDR3 DNA reads as TGCAGTGCTAGTGAGACTAGCGCAGAGACCCAGTACTTC. Its translation is CSASETSAETQYF.

The chain recombines TRBV30 with TRBJ1-6; 7 bases agree with TRBD1. The CDR3 consists of 12 residues. CDR1 and CDR2 (germline): GTSNPN, SVGIG (reference sequence). The junction had 3 bases not matched to a gene; V was cut back by 5 bases and J by 8 bases. Here the CDR3 DNA reads TGTGCCTGGGGACAGGCGTATTCACCCCTCCACTTT. Translation gives CAWGQAYSPLHF.

The chain has TRBV30 and TRBJ1-4; D gene unclear. Deletions cut 1 base from V and 4 bases from J, with 7 bases between. Germline-derived CDR1 and CDR2 are GTSNPN and SVGIG (reference sequence). CDR3 size: 13 residues. The DNA of the CDR3 is TGTGCCTGGAGTGGGCAGCTTAATGAAAAACTGTTTTTT. This translates into CAWSGQLNEKLFF.

This clonotype occurred a few times. The rearrangement links TRBV7-9 to TRBJ2-7, with D perhaps TRBD2 (6 bases). Germline loops: CDR1 SEHNR, CDR2 FQNEAQ (reference sequence). The CDR3 sequence is 14 residues long. Trimming took 2 bases from V and 5 from J, leaving 13 bases between them. This CDR3 reads CASSLRAGLDEQYV. CDR3 sequence (DNA): TGTGCCAGCAGCTTAAGGGCGGGGCTCGACGAGCAGTACGTC.

This clonotype was detected ten times or more. The junction differs from germline at one of its ends, possibly a read error. J is TRBJ1-6 and V is TRBV4-2; D gene unclear. Germline values: CDR1 LGHNA, CDR2 YNFKEQ. This CDR3 is built from 16 residues. The CDR3 DNA sequence: TGTGCCAGCAGCAAAGAAGTCGTGAGGGATAATTCACCCCTCCACTTT. Translated, it gives CASSKEVVRDNSPLHF.

This clonotype was observed a few times. One end of the junction does not line up with germline, which may come from a read error. The chain combines TRBV3-1 with TRBJ1-1; D not resolved. CDR3 length: 14 residues. CDR1 is LGHDT and CDR2 is YNNKEL in the germline V gene (reference sequence). This CDR3 is CASSSSQQNTEVFF. In DNA, the CDR3 is TGTGCCAGCAGCTCCTCTCAACAGAACACTGAAGTTTTCTTT.

The chain employs TRBV7-2 and TRBJ2-5, with TRBD2 matching over 7 bases. Germline trimming cut 5 bases from V and 0 bases from J; bases unmatched to any gene: 6. CDR1 and CDR2 (germline): SGHTA, FQGNSA. The CDR3 contains 15 residues. Here the CDR3 DNA reads TGTGCCAGCAGCCCATGGCGGGGGAACCAAGAGACCCAGTACTTC. Translated: CASSPWRGNQETQYF.

This clonotype occurred many times. The rearrangement uses TRBV7-9 and TRBJ1-6, with TRBD1 as a possible D gene (5 bases). Germline CDR1 is SEHNR and CDR2 is FQNEAQ (reference sequence). The length of the CDR3 is 14 residues. Trimming took 2 bases from V and 5 from J, leaving 7 bases between them. CDR3 loop: CASSLPGNNSPLHF. CDR3 DNA sequence: TGTGCCAGCAGCTTACCAGGGAATAATTCACCCCTCCACTTT.

The table lists this clonotype with many counts. This chain uses TRBV19 with TRBJ2-5; TRBD2 matches 15 bases. Germline assignment: CDR1 LNHDA and CDR2 SQIVND (reference sequence). The junction had 6 bases not matched to a gene; V was cut back by 6 bases and J by 1 base. The CDR3 contains 17 residues. For the CDR3, the DNA is TGTGCCAGTAGCCCGGGACTAGCGGGGGGCTTCCAAGAGACCCAGTACTTC. It translates to CASSPGLAGGFQETQYF.

This clonotype was seen a few times. V usage is TRBV11-3 and J usage is TRBJ2-7; tentatively, D is TRBD2 (6 bases). V was shortened by 5 bases and J by 2 bases, with 13 bases between the two germline ends. Per germline, CDR1 SGHNT and CDR2 YENEEA. The CDR3 runs 14 residues. The CDR3 protein is CASSPRRGPYEQYV. DNA of the CDR3: TGTGCCAGCAGCCCGAGGAGGGGCCCCTACGAGCAGTACGTC.

J is TRBJ1-2 and V is TRBV28; D ambiguous. Germline CDR1 and CDR2: MDHEN and SYDVKM. Trimming removed 2 bases at V and 6 bases at J, with 16 bases between. The length of the CDR3 is 15 residues. DNA of the CDR3: TGTGCCAGCAGTTTACACCCGCGAGGCGGGGATGGCTACACCTTC. This gives the protein CASSLHPRGGDGYTF.

This clonotype was observed a few times. The chain has TRBV28 and TRBJ2-3; weak D call: TRBD2 (7 bases). Germline V gene data show CDR1 as MDHEN and CDR2 as SYDVKM. The CDR3 totals 15 residues. The V gene lost 5 bases and the J gene lost 3 bases, with 15 bases spanning the gap. In DNA form, the CDR3 reads TGTGCCAGCAGTCCGGGGGGCCGTAAGACAGATACGCAGTATTTT. It specifies CASSPGGRKTDTQYF.